This T cell receptor (beta chain) was sequenced in a study of HIV-infected children after antiretroviral therapy interruption. For the study at large: Recorded EBV and CMV exposure existed for most children. Whole-study findings and limits: Naive CD4+ Gini coefficient rose by interruption end, suggesting clonal expansion.

Treatment denoted: PENTA 11 planned treatment interruption arm or continuous ART arm. At least 24 weeks of at least three-drug ART, in children 2 to 15 years. This clonotype showed up many times. Its specificity is not known. Unique molecular identifiers were included in an RNA-based 3' RACE TCR library. MiXCR was run by TCRdb on the 3' RACE reads, yielding one entry per CDR3 protein. The data show about 89,000 distinct CDR3 sequences, with 6.9% seen just once and about 1.1% held by the top ten. Germline CDR1 MGHDK, CDR2 SYGVNS. The germline V and J ends were trimmed by 8 bases and 4 bases, with 20 bases remaining between them. This CDR3 has 15 residues.

This chain connects TRBV25-1 to TRBJ2-5; tentative D call: TRBD2 (6 bases). The sequence came from a pool of human donors with HIV. This sample comprised CD45RA+ CD4+ T cells from PBMCs, pooled from several time points, obtained from a donor given antiretroviral therapy, either interrupted or continuous. The subset was: naive CD4+ CD45RA+ CD45RO- T cells. Written as DNA, the CDR3 is TGTGCCAGCGCATGGGCCTTAGGAGGGTCAGAGACCCAGTACTTC. Protein sequence: CASAWALGGSETQYF.